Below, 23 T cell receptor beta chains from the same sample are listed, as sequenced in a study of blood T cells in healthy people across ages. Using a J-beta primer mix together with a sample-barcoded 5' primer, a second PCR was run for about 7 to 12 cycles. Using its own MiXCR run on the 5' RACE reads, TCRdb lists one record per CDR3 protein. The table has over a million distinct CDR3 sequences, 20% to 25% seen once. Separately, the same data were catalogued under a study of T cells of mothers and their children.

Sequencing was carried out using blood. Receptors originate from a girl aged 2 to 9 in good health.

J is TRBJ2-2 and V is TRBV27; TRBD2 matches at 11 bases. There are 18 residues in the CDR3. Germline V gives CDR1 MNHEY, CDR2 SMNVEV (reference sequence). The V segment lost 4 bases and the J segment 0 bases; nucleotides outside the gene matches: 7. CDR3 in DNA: TGTGCCAGCAGTTACCTAGCGGGGGGCATCGCGAACACCGGGGAGCTGTTTTTT. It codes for CASSYLAGGIANTGELFF.

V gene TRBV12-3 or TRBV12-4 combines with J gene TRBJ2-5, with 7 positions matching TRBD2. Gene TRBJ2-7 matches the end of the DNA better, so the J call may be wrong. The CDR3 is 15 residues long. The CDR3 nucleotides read TGTGCCAGCAGCCAATATCCGCGGGGGACCTACGAGCAGTACTTC. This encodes CASSQYPRGTYEQYF.

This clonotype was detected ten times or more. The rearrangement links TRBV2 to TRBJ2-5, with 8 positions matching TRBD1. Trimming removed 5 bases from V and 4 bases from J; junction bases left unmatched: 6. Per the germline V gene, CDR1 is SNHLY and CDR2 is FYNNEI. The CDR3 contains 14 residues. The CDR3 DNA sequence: TGTGCCAGCAGTCAGACAGGGGTGGGAGAGACCCAGTACTTC. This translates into CASSQTGVGETQYF. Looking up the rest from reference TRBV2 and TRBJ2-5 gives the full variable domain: EPEVTQTPSHQVTQMGQEVILRCVPISNHLYFYWYRQILGQKVEFLVSFYNNEISEKSEIFDDQFSVERPDGSNFTLKIRSTKLEDSAMYFCASSQTGVGETQYFGPGTRLLVL.

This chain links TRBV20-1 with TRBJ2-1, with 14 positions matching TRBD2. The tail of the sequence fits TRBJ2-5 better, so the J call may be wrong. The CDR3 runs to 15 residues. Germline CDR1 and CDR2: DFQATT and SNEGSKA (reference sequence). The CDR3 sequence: CSAKGTSGSQETQYF. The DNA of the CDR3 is TGCAGTGCCAAGGGGACTAGCGGGAGTCAAGAGACCCAGTACTTC.

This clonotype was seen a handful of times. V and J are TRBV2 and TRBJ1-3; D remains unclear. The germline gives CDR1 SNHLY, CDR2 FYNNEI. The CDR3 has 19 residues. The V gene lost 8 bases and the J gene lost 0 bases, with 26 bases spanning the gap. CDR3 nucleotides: TGTGCCAGCCCAGGCCTAACGCAGCCGGAAATCAGCTCTGGAAACACCATATATTTT. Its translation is CASPGLTQPEISSGNTIYF.

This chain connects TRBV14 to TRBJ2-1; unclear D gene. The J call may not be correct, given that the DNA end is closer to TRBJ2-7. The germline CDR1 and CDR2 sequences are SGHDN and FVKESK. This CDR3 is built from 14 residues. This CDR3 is CASSPKLGHYEQYF. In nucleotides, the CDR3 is TGTGCCAGCAGCCCTAAGTTGGGCCACTACGAGCAGTACTTC.

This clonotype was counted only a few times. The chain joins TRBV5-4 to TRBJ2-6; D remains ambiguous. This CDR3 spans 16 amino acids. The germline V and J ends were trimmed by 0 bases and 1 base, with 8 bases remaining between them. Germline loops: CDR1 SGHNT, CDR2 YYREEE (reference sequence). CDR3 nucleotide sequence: TGTGCCAGCAGCTTGGATTCAACATCTGGGGCCAACGTCCTGACTTTC. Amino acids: CASSLDSTSGANVLTF.

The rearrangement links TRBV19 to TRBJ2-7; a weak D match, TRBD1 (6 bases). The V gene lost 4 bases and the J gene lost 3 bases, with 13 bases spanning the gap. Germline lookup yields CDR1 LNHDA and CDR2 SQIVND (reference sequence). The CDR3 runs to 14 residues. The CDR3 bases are TGTGCCAGTAGTAAGACAGGTGACGGCTACGAGCAGTACTTC. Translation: CASSKTGDGYEQYF. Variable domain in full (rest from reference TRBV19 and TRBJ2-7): DGGITQSPKYLFRKEGQNVTLSCEQNLNHDAMYWYRQDPGQGLRLIYYSQIVNDFQKGDIAEGYSVSREKKESFPLTVTSAQKNPTAFYLCASSKTGDGYEQYFGPGTRLTVT.

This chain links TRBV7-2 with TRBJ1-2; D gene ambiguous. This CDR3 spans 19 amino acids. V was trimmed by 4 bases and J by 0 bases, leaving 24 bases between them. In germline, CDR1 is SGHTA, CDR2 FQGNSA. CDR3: CASSSGVRVHATANYGYTF. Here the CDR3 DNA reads TGTGCCAGCAGCTCTGGGGTCAGAGTCCACGCAACAGCTAACTATGGCTACACCTTC.

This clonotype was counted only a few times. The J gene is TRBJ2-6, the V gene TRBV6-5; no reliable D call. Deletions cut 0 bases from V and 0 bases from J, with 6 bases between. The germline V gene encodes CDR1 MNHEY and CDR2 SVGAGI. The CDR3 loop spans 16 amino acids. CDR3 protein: CASSYSKVSGANVLTF. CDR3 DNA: TGTGCCAGCAGTTACTCGAAGGTCTCTGGGGCCAACGTCCTGACTTTC.

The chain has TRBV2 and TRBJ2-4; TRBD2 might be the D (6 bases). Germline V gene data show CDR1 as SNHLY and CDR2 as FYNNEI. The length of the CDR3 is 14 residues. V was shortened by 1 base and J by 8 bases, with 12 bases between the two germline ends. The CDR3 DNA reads TGTGCCAGCAGTGAAGGCATTGGCGGGGACATTCAGTACTTC. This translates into CASSEGIGGDIQYF.

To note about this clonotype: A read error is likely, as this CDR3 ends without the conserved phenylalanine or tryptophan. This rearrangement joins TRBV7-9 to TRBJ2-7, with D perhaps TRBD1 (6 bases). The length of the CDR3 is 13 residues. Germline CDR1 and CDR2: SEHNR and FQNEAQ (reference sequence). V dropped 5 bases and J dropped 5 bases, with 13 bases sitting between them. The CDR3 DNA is TGTGCCAGCAGCCCTCCAGGGGCCCACGAGCAGTACCTC. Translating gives CASSPPGAHEQYL.

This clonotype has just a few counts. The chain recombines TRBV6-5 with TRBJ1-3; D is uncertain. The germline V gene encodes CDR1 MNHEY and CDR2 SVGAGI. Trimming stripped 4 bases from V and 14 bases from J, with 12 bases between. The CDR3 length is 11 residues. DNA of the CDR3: TGTGCCAGCAGTTCAATAGGGTACCTATATTTT. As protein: CASSSIGYLYF.

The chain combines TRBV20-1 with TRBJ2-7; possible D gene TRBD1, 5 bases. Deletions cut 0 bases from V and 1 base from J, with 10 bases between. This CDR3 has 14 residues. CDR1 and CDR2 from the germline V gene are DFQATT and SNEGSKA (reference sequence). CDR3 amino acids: CSARDRKGSYEQYF. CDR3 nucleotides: TGCAGTGCTAGAGATCGAAAGGGGTCCTACGAGCAGTACTTC.

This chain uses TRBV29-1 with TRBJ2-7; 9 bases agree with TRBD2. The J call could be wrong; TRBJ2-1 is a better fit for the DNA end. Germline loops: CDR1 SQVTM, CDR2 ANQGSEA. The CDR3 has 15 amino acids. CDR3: CSVELAGTTVDEQFF. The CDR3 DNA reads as TGCAGCGTTGAACTAGCGGGGACCACCGTGGATGAGCAGTTCTTC.

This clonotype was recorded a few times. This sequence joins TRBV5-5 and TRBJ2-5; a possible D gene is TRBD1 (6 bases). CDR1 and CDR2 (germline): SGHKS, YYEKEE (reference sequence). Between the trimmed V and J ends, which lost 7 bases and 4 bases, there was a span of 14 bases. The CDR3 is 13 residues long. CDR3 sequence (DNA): TGTGCCAGCTGCAGGGGTTCCGCAGAGACCCAGTACTTC. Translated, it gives CASCRGSAETQYF. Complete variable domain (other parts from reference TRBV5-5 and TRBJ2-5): DAGVTQSPTHLIKTRGQQVTLRCSPISGHKSVSWYQQVLGQGPQFIFQYYEKEERGRGNFPDRFSARQFPNYSSELNVNALLLGDSALYLCASCRGSAETQYFGPGTRLLVL.

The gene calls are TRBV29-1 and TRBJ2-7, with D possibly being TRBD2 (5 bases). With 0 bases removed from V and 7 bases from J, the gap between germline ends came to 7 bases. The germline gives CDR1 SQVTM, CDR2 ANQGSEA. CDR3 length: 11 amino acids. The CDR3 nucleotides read TGCAGCGTTGAAGATACGGGGGAGCAGTACTTC. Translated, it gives CSVEDTGEQYF.

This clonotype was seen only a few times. The CDR3 reads CASSYSTKVGTGGGNEQFF. CDR3 DNA: TGTGCCAGCAGTTACTCGACGAAAGTTGGGACAGGGGGAGGCAATGAGCAGTTCTTC. The V gene is TRBV6-5, the J gene TRBJ2-1, with 11 bases fitting TRBD1. Germline CDR1 MNHEY, CDR2 SVGAGI. V was pared by 0 bases and J by 6 bases, with 13 bases of the junction left unmatched. The CDR3 runs 19 residues.

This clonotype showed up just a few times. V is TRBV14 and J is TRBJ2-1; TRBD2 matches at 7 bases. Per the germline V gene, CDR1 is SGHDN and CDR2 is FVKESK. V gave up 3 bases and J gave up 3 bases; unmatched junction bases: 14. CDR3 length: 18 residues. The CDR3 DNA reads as TGTGCCAGCAGCCAGTCACTCAAGGGCGGGAGCTTCTACAATGAGCAGTTCTTC. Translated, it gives CASSQSLKGGSFYNEQFF.

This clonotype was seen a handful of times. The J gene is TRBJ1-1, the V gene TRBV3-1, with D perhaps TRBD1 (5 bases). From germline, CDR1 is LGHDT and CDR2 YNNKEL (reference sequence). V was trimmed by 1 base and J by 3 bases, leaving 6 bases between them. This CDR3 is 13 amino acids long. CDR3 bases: TGTGCCAGCAGCCAAGTCAGGGACACTGAAGCTTTCTTT. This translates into CASSQVRDTEAFF. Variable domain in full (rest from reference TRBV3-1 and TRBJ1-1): DTAVSQTPKYLVTQMGNDKSIKCEQNLGHDTMYWYKQDSKKFLKIMFSYNNKELIINETVPNRFSPKSPDKAHLNLHINSLELGDSAVYFCASSQVRDTEAFFGQGTRLTVV.

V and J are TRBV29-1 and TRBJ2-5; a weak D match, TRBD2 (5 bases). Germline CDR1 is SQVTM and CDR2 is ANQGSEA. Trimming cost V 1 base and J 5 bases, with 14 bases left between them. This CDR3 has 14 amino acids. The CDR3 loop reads CSVEGERPGETQYF. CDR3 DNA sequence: TGCAGCGTTGAAGGCGAGAGGCCGGGGGAGACCCAGTACTTC.

In DNA, the CDR3 is TGTGCCAGCAGCGAGGACAGTAGTAATGAAAAACTGTTTTTT. Protein sequence: CASSEDSSNEKLFF. This chain links TRBV7-2 with TRBJ1-4, with D possibly matching TRBD1 (6 bases). This CDR3 has 14 amino acids. The germline V gene has CDR1 SGHTA and CDR2 FQGNSA. The V gene lost 5 bases and the J gene lost 4 bases, with 11 bases spanning the gap.

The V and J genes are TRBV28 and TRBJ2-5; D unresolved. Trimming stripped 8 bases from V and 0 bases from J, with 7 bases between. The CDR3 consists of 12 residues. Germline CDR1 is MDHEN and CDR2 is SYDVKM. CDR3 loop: CASGEYQETQYF. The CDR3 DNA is TGTGCCAGCGGAGAGTACCAAGAGACCCAGTACTTC.